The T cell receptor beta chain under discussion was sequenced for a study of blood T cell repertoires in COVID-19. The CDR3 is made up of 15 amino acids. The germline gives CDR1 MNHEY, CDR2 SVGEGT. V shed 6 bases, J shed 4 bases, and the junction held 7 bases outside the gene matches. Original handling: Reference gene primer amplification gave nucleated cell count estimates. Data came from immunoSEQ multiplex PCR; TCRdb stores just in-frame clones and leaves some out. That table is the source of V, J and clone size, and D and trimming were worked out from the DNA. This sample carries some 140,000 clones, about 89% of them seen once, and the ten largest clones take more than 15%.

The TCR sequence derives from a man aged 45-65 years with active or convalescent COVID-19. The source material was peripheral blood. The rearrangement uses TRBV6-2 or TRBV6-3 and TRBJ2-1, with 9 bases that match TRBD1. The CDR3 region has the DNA TGTGCCAGCAGCAGGGGACAGGGCTTGTACAATGAGCAGTTCTTC. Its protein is CASSRGQGLYNEQFF.